This T cell receptor (beta chain) was captured by sequencing in a study of blood T cells in healthy people across ages. Then a second PCR, running roughly 6 to 11 cycles, was carried out with a sample-barcoded 5' primer and a J-beta primer mix. TCRdb re-derived calls from the 5' RACE reads in MiXCR, one entry per CDR3 protein. The table includes 1,500,000 or so distinct CDR3 sequences, approximately 63% detected once. The germline CDR1 and CDR2 sequences are LGHNA and YSLEER. The CDR3 runs 16 residues. J was trimmed by 6 bases and V by 0 bases; bases with no gene match: 8. The donors, aged 6 to 90, were healthy Caucasians from Russia. Peripheral blood from each donor was collected in a volume of 9.5 to 10 milliliters.

Sequencing was carried out using blood. The source of this sequence is a man in his late teens or twenties in good health. The rearrangement links TRBV4-3 to TRBJ2-4; 7 bases align to TRBD1. The CDR3 loop reads CASSQEIGGAGNIQYF. The CDR3 region has the DNA TGCGCCAGCAGCCAAGAGATAGGGGGCGCTGGAAACATTCAGTACTTC.